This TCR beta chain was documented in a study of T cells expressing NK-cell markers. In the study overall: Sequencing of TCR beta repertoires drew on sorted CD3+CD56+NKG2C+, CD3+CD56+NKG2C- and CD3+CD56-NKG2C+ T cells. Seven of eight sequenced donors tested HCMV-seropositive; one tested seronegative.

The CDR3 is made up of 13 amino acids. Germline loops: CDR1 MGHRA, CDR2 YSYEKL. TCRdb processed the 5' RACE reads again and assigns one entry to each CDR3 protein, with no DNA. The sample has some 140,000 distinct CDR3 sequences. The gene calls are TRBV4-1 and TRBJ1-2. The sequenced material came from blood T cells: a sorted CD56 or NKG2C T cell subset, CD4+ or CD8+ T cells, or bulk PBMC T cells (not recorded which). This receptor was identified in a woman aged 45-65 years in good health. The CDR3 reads CASSLTRTSGYTF.